Following are 2 T cell receptor beta chains from one sample sequenced in a study of blood T cell repertoires in COVID-19. Data came from immunoSEQ multiplex PCR; TCRdb stores just in-frame clones and leaves some out. The sample lists about 130,000 clones; 85% were seen once. Sequenced sample: peripheral blood. The receptor source for this set is a woman older than 75 with acute or convalescent COVID-19.

The chain joins TRBV29-1 to TRBJ1-1; 8 positions agree with TRBD1. V gave up 7 bases and J gave up 3 bases; unmatched junction bases: 10. The CDR3 is 14 residues long. Germline lookup yields CDR1 SQVTM and CDR2 ANQGSEA. CDR3 residues: CSAHDRGRDTEAFF. Written as DNA, the CDR3 is TGCAGCGCTCATGACAGGGGAAGGGACACTGAAGCTTTCTTT.

The J gene is TRBJ2-1, the V gene TRBV27; TRBD2 might be the D (6 bases). The germline V gene encodes CDR1 MNHEY and CDR2 SMNVEV (reference sequence). This CDR3 spans 12 amino acids. Trimming shortened V by 6 bases and J by 14 bases, and 17 bases separated the two germline ends. The CDR3: CASSKGGAPEFF. CDR3 sequence (DNA): TGTGCCAGCAGCAAGGGCGGGGCTCCTGAGTTCTTC.